One sample yielded the 21 T cell receptor beta chains listed below, sequenced in a study of blood T cell repertoires in COVID-19. TCRdb's table, derived via immunoSEQ multiplex PCR, lists solely in-frame clones and lacks some. The data contain about 340,000 clones, around 80% of them singletons. What was sequenced was peripheral blood. These receptors all stem from a young man with active or convalescent COVID-19.

This chain uses TRBV30 with TRBJ2-1; TRBD2 matches at 9 bases. CDR1 and CDR2 (germline): GTSNPN, SVGIG (reference sequence). Germline trimming cut 5 bases from V and 2 bases from J; bases unmatched to any gene: 4. The CDR3 is 14 amino acids. The CDR3 DNA is TGTGCCTGGGCCCTAGCGGGGACCTACAATGAGCAGTTCTTC. Translation: CAWALAGTYNEQFF.

The V and J genes are TRBV6-2 or TRBV6-3 and TRBJ2-1; D ambiguous. The V and J ends lost 6 bases and 0 bases respectively, with 12 bases between them. Germline CDR1 is MNHEY and CDR2 is SVGEGT. CDR3 length equals 15 residues. CDR3 DNA: TGTGCCAGCAGCCCCGCACCCGGCTCCTACAATGAGCAGTTCTTC. Its protein is CASSPAPGSYNEQFF.

This sequence joins TRBV6-2 or TRBV6-3 and TRBJ1-2; no firm D call. V dropped 2 bases and J dropped 4 bases, with 14 bases sitting between them. Germline lookup yields CDR1 MNHEY and CDR2 SVGEGT. This CDR3 is 15 amino acids long. For the CDR3, the DNA is TGTGCCAGCAGTTACGACCGGGAGTGGGGCTATGGCTACACCTTC. Translating gives CASSYDREWGYGYTF.

CDR3 sequence (DNA): TGTGCCAGTAGAGACGTGGACAGGGGACTGTTTTTT. This codes for CASRDVDRGLFF. V gene TRBV19 combines with J gene TRBJ1-4, with 9 nucleotides matching TRBD1. Germline V lookup: CDR1 LNHDA, CDR2 SQIVND (reference sequence). This CDR3 contains 12 residues. The ends lost 6 bases at V and 13 bases at J; junction bases unmatched: 6.

Remarks on this clone: A clone one base away is much larger, so this may be a read error. This chain joins TRBV6-1 and TRBJ2-6, with 10 bases fitting TRBD1. The CDR3 length is 19 residues. The germline V gene has CDR1 MNHNS and CDR2 SASEGT. The CDR3 is CASSDPADRGGSGANILTF. As DNA, the CDR3 is TGTGCCAGCAGTGACCCCGCGGACAGGGGGGGATCTGGGGCCAACATCCTGACTTTC.

The gene calls are TRBV15 and TRBJ2-7; 9 bases match TRBD1. Looked up from germline, CDR1 is LNHNV and CDR2 is YYDKDF (reference sequence). The CDR3 is made up of 15 amino acids. The V gene end was trimmed by 5 bases and the J gene end by 0 bases; junction bases not matched to a gene: 5. CDR3: CATSLGQGSSYEQYF. The CDR3 DNA reads as TGTGCCACCAGCCTAGGACAGGGGAGCTCCTACGAGCAGTACTTC.

The rearrangement links TRBV7-9 to TRBJ2-1; perhaps TRBD1 as D (6 bases). The germline V gene encodes CDR1 SEHNR and CDR2 FQNEAQ (reference sequence). Trimming took 6 bases from V and 8 from J, leaving 14 bases between them. This CDR3 has 13 amino acids. CDR3 sequence reads: CASRKSGEDEQFF. CDR3 sequence (DNA): TGTGCCAGCAGGAAATCAGGGGAAGATGAGCAGTTCTTC.

This chain connects TRBV7-3 to TRBJ1-1, with D unresolved. This CDR3 is 13 amino acids long. The V gene's germline CDR1 is SGHTA and CDR2 FQGTGA. Trimming took off 3 bases at V and 1 base at J, with 6 bases between the two ends. CDR3 in amino acids: CASSLKQNTEAFF. The CDR3 nucleotides read TGTGCCAGCAGCTTGAAGCAGAACACTGAAGCTTTCTTT.

This chain links TRBV18 with TRBJ2-6, with a tentative D call TRBD2 (6 bases). Germline V gives CDR1 KGHSH, CDR2 LQKENI. This CDR3 region has 18 residues. Trimming removed 3 bases from V and 4 bases from J, with 19 bases in between. The CDR3 sequence: CASSPRTGDSAGANVLTF. The CDR3 DNA reads as TGTGCCAGCTCACCTCGGACGGGAGACTCGGCCGGGGCCAACGTCCTGACTTTC.

This chain uses TRBV18 with TRBJ2-2, with 10 positions matching TRBD2. The CDR3 covers 16 residues. In germline, CDR1 is KGHSH, CDR2 LQKENI. J gave up 4 bases and V 2 bases, and 4 bases lay outside the gene matches. This CDR3 is CASSPTLAGSTGELFF. The CDR3 region has the DNA TGTGCCAGCTCACCAACACTAGCGGGGAGCACCGGGGAGCTGTTTTTT.

The chain uses TRBV15 and TRBJ2-4, with TRBD1 matching over 8 bases. With V trimmed by 0 bases and J by 5 bases, 6 bases remained unmatched. CDR3 size: 16 residues. Germline V gene sequence: CDR1 LNHNV, CDR2 YYDKDF (reference sequence). CDR3 sequence: CATSRDRGTGQNIQYF. CDR3 DNA sequence: TGTGCCACCAGCAGAGATCGGGGGACAGGCCAAAACATTCAGTACTTC.

V is TRBV2 and J is TRBJ1-6; 7 nucleotides match TRBD1. The CDR3 extends over 17 amino acids. The J segment lost 6 bases and the V segment lost 3 bases, leaving 11 bases of the junction unmatched. Germline CDR1 and CDR2: SNHLY and FYNNEI. CDR3 sequence: CASSEGRGDHFNSPLHF. The CDR3 bases are TGTGCCAGCAGTGAGGGCAGGGGGGACCATTTTAATTCACCCCTCCACTTT.

This chain uses TRBV7-6 with TRBJ2-7; D perhaps matches TRBD2 (7 bases). From germline, CDR1 is SGHVS and CDR2 FNYEAQ. CDR3 size: 14 residues. V lost 5 bases, J lost 1 base, and 12 bases lay in between. The CDR3 nucleotides read TGTGCCAGCAGCGTACAGGGAGGGTCCTACGAGCAGTACTTC. Protein sequence: CASSVQGGSYEQYF.

The genes are TRBV4-1 and TRBJ2-1; D may be TRBD2 (7 bases). CDR1 and CDR2 from the germline V gene are MGHRA and YSYEKL. The V end was cut by 8 bases, the J end by 7 bases, with 21 bases between. The CDR3 sequence is 15 residues long. CDR3 residues: CASGWEGEPRNEQFF. The DNA of the CDR3 is TGCGCCAGCGGCTGGGAGGGGGAGCCTCGAAATGAGCAGTTCTTC.

The V and J genes are TRBV7-6 and TRBJ1-5; perhaps TRBD1 as D (5 bases). The length of the CDR3 is 13 residues. Germline loops: CDR1 SGHVS, CDR2 FNYEAQ. Trimming left V 5 bases short and J 11 bases short, with 16 bases between. The CDR3 protein is CASSQDSDRAQHF. DNA for the CDR3: TGTGCCAGCAGCCAAGACAGCGACCGGGCCCAGCATTTT. The complete variable domain, with remaining parts taken from reference TRBV7-6 and TRBJ1-5, reads GAGVSQSPRYKVTKRGQDVALRCDPISGHVSLYWYRQALGQGPEFLTYFNYEAQQDKSGLPNDRFSAERPEGSISTLTIQRTEQRDSAMYRCASSQDSDRAQHFGDGTRLSIL.

This chain joins TRBV27 and TRBJ2-1; TRBD1 matches at 9 bases. Germline lookup yields CDR1 MNHEY and CDR2 SMNVEV (reference sequence). V was pared by 3 bases and J by 3 bases, with 3 bases of the junction left unmatched. This CDR3 region has 15 residues. CDR3 loop: CASSLGTGRYNEQFF. As DNA, the CDR3 is TGTGCCAGCAGTTTGGGGACAGGGCGCTACAATGAGCAGTTCTTC.

This chain connects TRBV27 to TRBJ1-6; D might be TRBD1 (5 bases). Germline assignment: CDR1 MNHEY and CDR2 SMNVEV (reference sequence). Trimming left V 4 bases short and J 4 bases short, with 17 bases between. The CDR3 is 17 amino acids. The CDR3: CASSSLTQGVYNSPLHF. CDR3 DNA sequence: TGTGCCAGCAGTTCGCTTACGCAGGGCGTTTATAATTCACCCCTCCACTTT.

The V call is TRBV30, the J call TRBJ2-3; 7 nucleotides line up with TRBD2. From germline, CDR1 is GTSNPN and CDR2 SVGIG (reference sequence). The CDR3 has 11 residues. V shed 8 bases and J 8 bases; nucleotides not matched to a gene: 7. The CDR3 spells CAGGVGLTQYF. The CDR3 nucleotides are TGTGCCGGGGGGGTGGGCCTTACGCAGTATTTT. The whole variable domain, filled in from reference TRBV30 and TRBJ2-3, reads SQTIHQWPATLVQPVGSPLSLECTVEGTSNPNLYWYRQAAGRGLQLLFYSVGIGQISSEVPQNLSASRPQDRQFILSSKKLLLSDSGFYLCAGGVGLTQYFGPGTRLTVL.

This clone was picked up a small number of times. This chain connects TRBV3-1 (or the pseudogene TRBV3-2) to TRBJ2-5; weak D call: TRBD2 (5 bases). Trimming shortened V by 2 bases and J by 1 base, and 8 bases separated the two germline ends. The V gene's germline CDR1 is LGHDT and CDR2 YNNKEL (reference sequence). The CDR3 is made up of 14 amino acids. The CDR3 bases are TGTGCCAGCAGCCAAAACGGGGTCCAAGAGACCCAGTACTTC. Translated, it gives CASSQNGVQETQYF.

This clone was seen a few times. The chain combines TRBV11-2 with TRBJ2-2; no firm D call. Germline lookup yields CDR1 SGHAT and CDR2 FQNNGV. The ends were cut back, 2 bases at V and 11 bases at J, with 18 bases in the middle. The CDR3 runs to 15 residues. This CDR3 is CASSLNSLISVELFF. The CDR3 DNA reads TGTGCCAGCAGCTTAAACAGCCTAATATCTGTCGAGCTGTTTTTT.

The chain joins TRBV7-3 to TRBJ2-7, with 7 bases that match TRBD2. The V gene's germline CDR1 is SGHTA and CDR2 FQGTGA. Trimming at V came to 6 bases and at J to 3 bases, leaving 8 bases not matched to a gene. The CDR3 runs 14 residues. The CDR3 loop is CASSPAGLDYEQYF. CDR3 nucleotides: TGTGCCAGCAGTCCAGCGGGATTAGACTACGAGCAGTACTTC.